Below are 25 T cell receptor beta chains sequenced from a single sample in a study of early T cells in non-severe SARS-CoV-2 infection. From the 5' RACE reads, TCRdb called clonotypes with MiXCR, one entry per CDR3 protein. The sample consists of some 71,000 distinct CDR3 sequences, about 9.1% of them appearing once. The source material was whole blood, sampled at baseline. The receptors here all came from an adult who was a healthcare worker with PCR-confirmed SARS-CoV-2 infection or an uninfected control (not recorded which).

On this clonotype: At one end the junction does not follow the germline gene, possibly because of a read error. The chain uses TRBV15 and TRBJ2-7; 10 nucleotides agree with TRBD2. CDR1 is LNHNV, CDR2 YYDKDF, per germline (reference sequence). This CDR3 region has 16 residues. CDR3 coding DNA: TGTGTCACCAGCAGGATGCTAGCGGGAGAAGCCTACGAGCAGTACTTC. Amino acids: CVTSRMLAGEAYEQYF.

Here the CDR3 reads CASSLWRTDTQYF. CDR3 DNA sequence: TGTGCCAGCAGCTTGTGGCGCACAGATACGCAGTATTTT. The chain uses TRBV7-2 and TRBJ2-3; D gene unclear. The CDR3 extends over 13 amino acids. Germline loops: CDR1 SGHTA, CDR2 FQGNSA. Trimming cost V 3 bases and J 1 base, with 5 bases left between them.

CDR3 nucleotides: TGTGCCAGCAGCCCAGTCAGCGGGAGAACAGATACGCAGTATTTT. Amino acid sequence: CASSPVSGRTDTQYF. V and J are TRBV7-3 and TRBJ2-3, with 8 bases that match TRBD2. This CDR3 spans 15 amino acids. V trimming: 5 bases; J trimming: 3 bases; junction bases outside the gene matches: 7. Germline V gene lookup returns CDR1 SGHTA and CDR2 FQGTGA.

This clonotype showed up just a few times. V gene TRBV10-3 combines with J gene TRBJ2-3, with a possible D match to TRBD1 (6 bases). Per the germline V gene, CDR1 is ENHRY and CDR2 is SYGVKD. Deletions cut 6 bases from V and 3 bases from J, with 10 bases between. This CDR3 has 13 amino acids. The CDR3 nucleotides read TGTGCCATCAGCGCGACAGGAACAGATACGCAGTATTTT. This encodes CAISATGTDTQYF.

In its sample, this clonotype was seen many times. V and J are TRBV28 and TRBJ1-2; D not certain. Germline CDR1 and CDR2: MDHEN and SYDVKM. The CDR3 covers 11 residues. The V gene lost 3 bases and the J gene lost 6 bases, with 5 bases spanning the gap. For the CDR3, the DNA is TGTGCCAGCAGTTTTAGTGATGGCTACACCTTC. This sequence encodes CASSFSDGYTF.

This clonotype was counted only a few times. CDR3 protein: CASSLSRGKLLFF. As DNA, the CDR3 is TGTGCCAGCAGTTTATCAAGAGGGAAACTCCTGTTTTTT. This sequence joins TRBV27 and TRBJ2-2, with D possibly matching TRBD2 (5 bases). In germline, CDR1 is MNHEY, CDR2 SMNVEV (reference sequence). The CDR3 is made up of 13 amino acids. V was shortened by 0 bases and J by 14 bases, with 13 bases between the two germline ends.

This clonotype was seen ten or more times. This sequence joins TRBV5-4 and TRBJ2-2, with 10 bases matching TRBD2. The CDR3 runs to 17 residues. Germline lookup yields CDR1 SGHNT and CDR2 YYREEE (reference sequence). The junction had 11 bases not matched to a gene; V was cut back by 1 base and J by 8 bases. For the CDR3, the DNA is TGTGCCAGCAGCTTGTACTCCTCTCTAGCGGGAGCAGGGGAGCTGTTTTTT. This codes for CASSLYSSLAGAGELFF.

This clonotype was observed many times. V usage is TRBV4-2 and J usage is TRBJ2-7; no clear D gene. Trimming took off 1 base at V and 0 bases at J, with 19 bases between the two ends. The germline CDR1 and CDR2 sequences are LGHNA and YNFKEQ. This CDR3 is built from 18 residues. In DNA, the CDR3 is TGTGCCAGCAGCCAAGCGGCCCCTGGGCGGCCTAGCTCCTACGAGCAGTACTTC. Amino acid sequence: CASSQAAPGRPSSYEQYF.

A few counts support this clonotype. The rearrangement joins TRBV7-9 to TRBJ2-1, with TRBD2 matching 9 bases. CDR1 and CDR2 from the germline V gene are SEHNR and FQNEAQ (reference sequence). Losses at the gene ends were 1 base for V and 7 bases for J; bases not matched to a gene: 2. The CDR3 consists of 14 residues. CDR3 amino acids: CASSLEGLANEQFF. In DNA, the CDR3 is TGTGCCAGCAGCTTAGAGGGACTAGCAAATGAGCAGTTCTTC.

This chain uses TRBV12-3 or TRBV12-4 with TRBJ2-1; 12 bases fit TRBD2. The CDR3 has 15 residues. V was clipped by 6 bases and J by 9 bases; unmatched bases: 9. The chain's CDR3 is CASSLRTSGISEQFF. CDR3 nucleotides: TGTGCCAGCAGCCTAAGGACTAGCGGGATTAGTGAGCAGTTCTTC.

This chain uses TRBV7-8 with TRBJ2-2; D possibly corresponds to TRBD2 (7 bases). The germline V and J ends were trimmed by 6 bases and 0 bases, with 14 bases remaining between them. The CDR3 runs to 16 residues. CDR1 SGHVS and CDR2 FQNEAQ come from the germline V gene. The CDR3 loop reads CASRGGAGTNTGELFF. The CDR3 DNA follows: TGTGCCAGCAGAGGGGGGGCGGGAACGAACACCGGGGAGCTGTTTTTT.

This clonotype occurred many times. The chain is built from TRBV4-2 and TRBJ2-3, with 8 bases identical to TRBD2. CDR3 size: 17 residues. V dropped 4 bases and J dropped 3; count of bases not matched to a gene: 12. The germline V gene has CDR1 LGHNA and CDR2 YNFKEQ. This chain's CDR3 is CASSLTDSGSPTDTQYF. The CDR3 region has the DNA TGTGCCAGCAGCCTTACCGACAGCGGGAGTCCTACAGATACGCAGTATTTT.

This clonotype was seen many times. The J gene is TRBJ2-1, the V gene TRBV28; TRBD2 matches 12 bases. The ends lost 1 base at V and 8 bases at J; junction bases unmatched: 6. CDR3 length: 16 amino acids. Germline CDR1 reads MDHEN; CDR2 reads SYDVKM. CDR3 DNA: TGTGCCAGCAGTTTATCGACTAGCGGGAGCGGGTATGAGCAGTTCTTC. It codes for CASSLSTSGSGYEQFF.

The chain is built from TRBV7-2 and TRBJ2-3; unclear D gene. This CDR3 is 17 amino acids long. From germline, CDR1 is SGHTA and CDR2 FQGNSA. The germline V and J ends were trimmed by 1 base and 2 bases, with 16 bases remaining between them. In DNA, the CDR3 is TGTGCCAGCAGCTTAGGTCAGAAGCCCATAATCACAGATACGCAGTATTTT. This encodes CASSLGQKPIITDTQYF.

V and J are TRBV18 and TRBJ2-5; 14 nucleotides line up with TRBD2. The CDR3 spans 16 residues. The trim removed 3 bases at V and 5 bases at J, leaving 5 bases unmatched. CDR1 KGHSH and CDR2 LQKENI come from the germline V gene. Here the CDR3 reads CASSPGTSGRGETQYF. CDR3 DNA sequence: TGTGCCAGCTCACCCGGGACTAGCGGGAGAGGCGAGACCCAGTACTTC.

This clonotype has at least ten counts. The chain has TRBV7-8 and TRBJ2-4, with D unresolved. CDR1 SGHVS and CDR2 FQNEAQ come from the germline V gene. The CDR3 totals 16 residues. Between the trimmed V and J ends, which lost 1 base and 1 base, there was a span of 11 bases. The CDR3 DNA follows: TGTGCCAGCAGCTTAGGACTCCCGGCGGCCAAAAACATTCAGTACTTC. It translates to CASSLGLPAAKNIQYF.

Many counts were recorded for this clonotype. V gene TRBV6-2 or TRBV6-3 combines with J gene TRBJ2-3, with D possibly matching TRBD2 (6 bases). The CDR3 sequence is 12 residues long. V lost 7 bases and J lost 9, with 14 bases in between. Germline V gene lookup returns CDR1 MNHEY and CDR2 SVGEGT. Here the CDR3 DNA reads TGTGCCAGCAACGATTATGGAGGGACGCAGTATTTT. It encodes CASNDYGGTQYF.

The chain joins TRBV6-5 to TRBJ2-1; no reliable D call. The CDR3 consists of 13 residues. Germline V gene sequence: CDR1 MNHEY, CDR2 SVGAGI. Trimming took 6 bases from V and 10 from J, leaving 16 bases between them. The CDR3, as DNA: TGTGCCAGCAGCCGACACACCGCCCTAGAGCAGTTCTTC. The encoded protein is CASSRHTALEQFF.

This clonotype was observed at least ten times. The chain combines TRBV20-1 with TRBJ2-4, with D tentatively TRBD2 (5 bases). CDR3 size: 14 residues. V was clipped by 6 bases and J by 9 bases, with 21 bases between them. Germline V CDR1 and CDR2: DFQATT, SNEGSKA (reference sequence). As DNA, the CDR3 is TGCAGTGCCCGAGAGGGCCCGATTACGGGCATTCAGTACTTC. Translation: CSAREGPITGIQYF.

The chain couples TRBV27 to TRBJ2-1; 10 nucleotides agree with TRBD2. With 9 bases clipped from V and 2 bases from J, the junction kept 4 bases outside the gene matches. The germline V gene encodes CDR1 MNHEY and CDR2 SMNVEV (reference sequence). The CDR3 has 14 amino acids. The CDR3 nucleotides read TGTGCCAGTGTAGCGGGAGGTACCTACAATGAGCAGTTCTTC. It yields the protein CASVAGGTYNEQFF.

J is TRBJ1-4 and V is TRBV7-2; unclear D gene. The CDR3 extends over 13 amino acids. Germline CDR1 is SGHTA and CDR2 is FQGNSA. V was pared by 1 base and J by 8 bases, with 8 bases between. The CDR3 is CASSLDRWEKLFF. CDR3 DNA sequence: TGTGCCAGCAGCTTAGACCGTTGGGAAAAACTGTTTTTT.

This clonotype was counted between two and nine times. V and J are TRBV12-3 or TRBV12-4 and TRBJ2-1; D not resolved. The CDR3 loop spans 15 amino acids. Trimming removed 3 bases at V and 4 bases at J, with 13 bases between. CDR3 DNA: TGTGCCAGCAGTTTTAAAGGAAGTCTTTACAATGAGCAGTTCTTC. Its protein product is CASSFKGSLYNEQFF.

In this sample, this clonotype turned up many times. The V and J genes are TRBV5-1 and TRBJ2-1, with 10 bases aligning to TRBD1. The V segment lost 4 bases and the J segment 4 bases; nucleotides outside the gene matches: 14. The CDR3 spans 18 residues. The germline gives CDR1 SGHRS, CDR2 YFSETQ. The CDR3 DNA reads TGCGCCAGCAGCATGGGACAGGGGTTGGGCCGGGGATACAATGAGCAGTTCTTC. Residues: CASSMGQGLGRGYNEQFF.

This clonotype was seen a handful of times. The chain combines TRBV28 with TRBJ2-7, with D uncertain. In germline, CDR1 is MDHEN, CDR2 SYDVKM. The CDR3 is made up of 12 amino acids. Trimming shortened V by 4 bases and J by 2 bases, and 6 bases separated the two germline ends. The CDR3: CASSYDPYEQYF. CDR3 DNA sequence: TGTGCCAGCAGTTACGATCCCTACGAGCAGTACTTC.

This clonotype showed up many times. The J gene is TRBJ1-1, the V gene TRBV18; unclear D gene. This CDR3 has 13 amino acids. Germline values: CDR1 KGHSH, CDR2 LQKENI. V lost 10 bases and J 6 bases, leaving 18 bases between the germline ends. CDR3 coding DNA: TGTGCCACCTACTCGCTCCGACTCTCTGAAGCTTTCTTT. Translation gives CATYSLRLSEAFF.